Presented here are 20 T cell receptor beta chains from one specimen sequenced in a study of vaccination and CD4 T cells after COVID-19. Their target antigens are unknown. Time point described: late sampling 161 to 241 days after vaccination in a few convalescent patients. Treatment here: approximately 10-day PBMC culture with coronavirus spike peptide pools or control peptides (ViraFEST assay). CD4+ T cells that had been cultured provided DNA sequenced with the Oncomine TCR Beta short-read assay. One entry per CDR3 protein results from TCRdb running MiXCR on the PCR reads. This table has about 21,000 distinct CDR3 sequences, around 42% appearing once. This specimen was CD4+ T cells from blood, cultured in vitro, taken about 7 months after SARS-CoV-2 vaccination. These TCRs come from a human donor who had recovered from COVID-19.

This chain uses TRBV20-1 with TRBJ2-3, with 8 bases aligning to TRBD2. CDR1 is DFQATT and CDR2 is SNEGSKA in the germline V gene (reference sequence). The V gene end was trimmed by 5 bases and the J gene end by 6 bases; junction bases not matched to a gene: 13. CDR3 length equals 15 residues. The CDR3 here is CSAPNSGGSGDTQYF. CDR3 bases: TGCAGTGCTCCAAACAGCGGGGGCAGCGGGGATACGCAGTATTTT.

The chain employs TRBV7-9 and TRBJ2-1; TRBD2 matches at 15 bases. CDR1 SEHNR and CDR2 FQNEAQ come from the germline V gene (reference sequence). V was pared by 5 bases and J by 9 bases, with 5 bases of the junction left unmatched. This CDR3 spans 15 amino acids. The CDR3 protein is CASSRTSGRVGEQFF. CDR3 sequence (DNA): TGTGCCAGCAGCCGGACTAGCGGGAGGGTTGGTGAGCAGTTCTTC.

The V gene is TRBV7-2, the J gene TRBJ2-1; the match to TRBD2 covers 8 bases. V gave up 4 bases and J gave up 8 bases; unmatched junction bases: 10. CDR1 is SGHTA and CDR2 is FQGNSA in the germline V gene. This CDR3 is 15 amino acids long. CDR3 DNA sequence: TGTGCCAGCAGCTCCCCTGTTAGCGGGACATATGAGCAGTTCTTC. Translated, it gives CASSSPVSGTYEQFF.

V is TRBV24-1 and J is TRBJ2-3, with a tentative D call TRBD1 (6 bases). The CDR3 loop spans 13 amino acids. Trimming removed 8 bases at V and 2 bases at J, with 10 bases between. Germline lookup yields CDR1 KGHDR and CDR2 SFDVKD. CDR3 DNA: TGTGCCACCAAAGACAGGTACACAGATACGCAGTATTTT. This gives the protein CATKDRYTDTQYF.

The chain links TRBV20-1 to TRBJ2-1; D remains ambiguous. The V gene's germline CDR1 is DFQATT and CDR2 SNEGSKA (reference sequence). V lost 4 bases, J lost 3 bases, and 19 bases lay in between. CDR3 length: 16 residues. CDR3 residues: CSANPGGVSGYNEQFF. CDR3 DNA: TGCAGTGCTAACCCAGGTGGAGTGTCTGGCTACAATGAGCAGTTCTTC.

This clonotype was seen only a few times. The chain is built from TRBV28 and TRBJ1-1; D might be TRBD1 (6 bases). CDR1 is MDHEN and CDR2 is SYDVKM in the germline V gene. The CDR3 is made up of 12 amino acids. Trimming removed 6 bases from V and 8 bases from J, with 13 bases in between. CDR3 residues: CASRLMTGEAFF. In DNA, the CDR3 is TGTGCCAGCAGGTTAATGACAGGAGAAGCTTTCTTT.

This rearrangement joins TRBV7-9 to TRBJ2-3; 8 positions agree with TRBD2. Per germline, CDR1 SEHNR and CDR2 FQNEAQ (reference sequence). This CDR3 spans 16 amino acids. J was trimmed by 3 bases and V by 7 bases; bases with no gene match: 12. CDR3 sequence: CASTPTTAGVTDTQYF. Written as DNA, the CDR3 is TGTGCCAGCACTCCAACCACAGCGGGAGTAACAGATACGCAGTATTTT. The full variable domain, its missing parts supplied by reference TRBV7-9 and TRBJ2-3, is DTGVSQNPRHKITKRGQNVTFRCDPISEHNRLYWYRQTLGQGPEFLTYFQNEAQLEKSRLLSDRFSAERPKGSFSTLEIQRTEQGDSAMYLCASTPTTAGVTDTQYFGPGTRLTVL.

This clonotype came up a few times. The CDR3 loop reads CASSSRGASYEQYF. The CDR3 DNA reads TGTGCCAGCAGCAGCCGGGGGGCTTCCTACGAGCAGTACTTC. The V gene is TRBV21-1, the J gene TRBJ2-7; TRBD1 is taken as the D call from the table, unchecked against the DNA. TRBV21-1 is shown as a pseudogene. CDR3 length: 14 residues.

DNA for the CDR3: TGCAGCGCAGGACAGGGTGGGACTGAAGCTTTCTTT. Amino acids: CSAGQGGTEAFF. The chain joins TRBV29-1 to TRBJ1-1; 8 bases align to TRBD1. The ends lost 7 bases at V and 5 bases at J; junction bases unmatched: 6. The CDR3 covers 12 residues. Germline V CDR1 and CDR2: SQVTM, ANQGSEA.

This sequence joins TRBV20-1 and TRBJ2-5; 7 nucleotides match TRBD2. The CDR3 totals 13 residues. Unmatched junction bases numbered 6, after V lost 7 bases and J lost 1 base. Per germline, CDR1 DFQATT and CDR2 SNEGSKA (reference sequence). This CDR3 is CSGLASGQETQYF. As DNA, the CDR3 is TGCAGTGGCCTCGCTAGCGGCCAAGAGACCCAGTACTTC.

This clonotype was picked up a small number of times. The V and J genes are TRBV5-4 and TRBJ1-1; TRBD1 matches at 10 bases. The J segment lost 4 bases and the V segment lost 4 bases, leaving 4 bases of the junction unmatched. This CDR3 comprises 14 residues. Per the germline V gene, CDR1 is SGHNT and CDR2 is YYREEE (reference sequence). The CDR3 DNA follows: TGTGCCAGCAGCATGGACAGGGGGGGCACTGAAGCTTTCTTT. Amino acids: CASSMDRGGTEAFF.

In its sample, this clonotype was seen a few times. CDR3 DNA sequence: TGCAGTGCTATGAGGACTAGCGCGAGATCAGAGACCCAGTACTTC. Its translation: CSAMRTSARSETQYF. The V and J genes are TRBV20-1 and TRBJ2-5; 9 nucleotides align to TRBD2. With 4 bases clipped from V and 4 bases from J, the junction kept 10 bases outside the gene matches. This CDR3 comprises 15 residues. The germline V gene encodes CDR1 DFQATT and CDR2 SNEGSKA (reference sequence).

The V gene is TRBV7-2, the J gene TRBJ2-7, with no clear D. Germline loops: CDR1 SGHTA, CDR2 FQGNSA. V lost 1 base, J lost 5 bases, and 12 bases lay in between. The CDR3 has 14 residues. The CDR3: CASSLVLRAHEQYF. In nucleotides, the CDR3 is TGTGCCAGCAGCTTAGTTCTACGAGCTCACGAGCAGTACTTC. The whole variable domain, filled in from reference TRBV7-2 and TRBJ2-7, reads GAGVSQSPSNKVTEKGKDVELRCDPISGHTALYWYRQSLGQGLEFLIYFQGNSAPDKSGLPSDRFSAERTGGSVSTLTIQRTQQEDSAVYLCASSLVLRAHEQYFGPGTRLTVT.

There are a few counts of this clonotype. This chain connects TRBV20-1 to TRBJ1-5; D unclear. V dropped 0 bases and J dropped 0 bases, with 6 bases sitting between them. The CDR3 runs 14 residues. From germline, CDR1 is DFQATT and CDR2 SNEGSKA (reference sequence). CDR3 in amino acids: CSAREHGSNQPQHF. CDR3 nucleotide sequence: TGCAGTGCTAGAGAGCACGGTAGCAATCAGCCCCAGCATTTT.

This clonotype is classed as medium-sized (0.01 to 0.1%). The chain combines TRBV20-1 with TRBJ1-1; D not resolved. The CDR3 is 14 amino acids. The V end lost 2 bases, the J end lost 3 bases, and 13 bases lay between the germline ends. Germline assignment: CDR1 DFQATT and CDR2 SNEGSKA (reference sequence). In nucleotides, the CDR3 is TGCAGTGCTAGAAGGGTTAGGTGGGACACTGAAGCTTTCTTT. Protein product: CSARRVRWDTEAFF.

This chain connects TRBV20-1 to TRBJ2-7; 8 bases fit TRBD1. Germline CDR1 is DFQATT and CDR2 is SNEGSKA (reference sequence). With 7 bases clipped from V and 1 base from J, the junction kept 6 bases outside the gene matches. The CDR3 is made up of 13 amino acids. CDR3 region: CSVGDRQSYEQYF. The CDR3 DNA is TGCAGTGTGGGGGACAGGCAATCCTACGAGCAGTACTTC.

This clonotype was observed a few times. The chain is built from TRBV6-1 and TRBJ2-1; TRBD2 aligns across 15 bases. Germline lookup yields CDR1 MNHNS and CDR2 SASEGT. V shed 6 bases, J shed 12 bases, and the junction held 6 bases outside the gene matches. This CDR3 is built from 14 residues. The CDR3 nucleotides are TGTGCCAGCAGGGGACTAGCGGGAGGCGGGGGGCAGTTCTTC. Translating gives CASRGLAGGGGQFF.

The chain employs TRBV24-1 and TRBJ2-1, with TRBD2 as a possible D gene (6 bases). This CDR3 spans 13 amino acids. The V end lost 9 bases, the J end lost 4 bases, and 12 bases lay between the germline ends. Germline assignment: CDR1 KGHDR and CDR2 SFDVKD. CDR3 coding DNA: TGTGCCACCCTCGGGACTCCTTACAATGAGCAGTTCTTC. Protein sequence: CATLGTPYNEQFF.

V gene TRBV5-8 combines with J gene TRBJ2-5; 11 bases match TRBD1. V shed 4 bases, J shed 1 base, and the junction held 3 bases outside the gene matches. The CDR3 covers 15 residues. The V gene's germline CDR1 is SGHTS and CDR2 YDEGEE. Here the CDR3 reads CASSPGTGGQETQYF. As DNA, the CDR3 is TGTGCCAGCAGCCCCGGGACAGGGGGCCAAGAGACCCAGTACTTC.

This chain joins TRBV7-8 and TRBJ2-1, with a tentative D call TRBD1 (5 bases). This CDR3 spans 16 amino acids. Germline V gives CDR1 SGHVS, CDR2 FQNEAQ. V lost 0 bases, J lost 4 bases, and 13 bases lay in between. CDR3 amino acids: CASSLALRALYNEQFF. The DNA of the CDR3 is TGTGCCAGCAGCTTAGCGCTCAGGGCCCTATACAATGAGCAGTTCTTC.